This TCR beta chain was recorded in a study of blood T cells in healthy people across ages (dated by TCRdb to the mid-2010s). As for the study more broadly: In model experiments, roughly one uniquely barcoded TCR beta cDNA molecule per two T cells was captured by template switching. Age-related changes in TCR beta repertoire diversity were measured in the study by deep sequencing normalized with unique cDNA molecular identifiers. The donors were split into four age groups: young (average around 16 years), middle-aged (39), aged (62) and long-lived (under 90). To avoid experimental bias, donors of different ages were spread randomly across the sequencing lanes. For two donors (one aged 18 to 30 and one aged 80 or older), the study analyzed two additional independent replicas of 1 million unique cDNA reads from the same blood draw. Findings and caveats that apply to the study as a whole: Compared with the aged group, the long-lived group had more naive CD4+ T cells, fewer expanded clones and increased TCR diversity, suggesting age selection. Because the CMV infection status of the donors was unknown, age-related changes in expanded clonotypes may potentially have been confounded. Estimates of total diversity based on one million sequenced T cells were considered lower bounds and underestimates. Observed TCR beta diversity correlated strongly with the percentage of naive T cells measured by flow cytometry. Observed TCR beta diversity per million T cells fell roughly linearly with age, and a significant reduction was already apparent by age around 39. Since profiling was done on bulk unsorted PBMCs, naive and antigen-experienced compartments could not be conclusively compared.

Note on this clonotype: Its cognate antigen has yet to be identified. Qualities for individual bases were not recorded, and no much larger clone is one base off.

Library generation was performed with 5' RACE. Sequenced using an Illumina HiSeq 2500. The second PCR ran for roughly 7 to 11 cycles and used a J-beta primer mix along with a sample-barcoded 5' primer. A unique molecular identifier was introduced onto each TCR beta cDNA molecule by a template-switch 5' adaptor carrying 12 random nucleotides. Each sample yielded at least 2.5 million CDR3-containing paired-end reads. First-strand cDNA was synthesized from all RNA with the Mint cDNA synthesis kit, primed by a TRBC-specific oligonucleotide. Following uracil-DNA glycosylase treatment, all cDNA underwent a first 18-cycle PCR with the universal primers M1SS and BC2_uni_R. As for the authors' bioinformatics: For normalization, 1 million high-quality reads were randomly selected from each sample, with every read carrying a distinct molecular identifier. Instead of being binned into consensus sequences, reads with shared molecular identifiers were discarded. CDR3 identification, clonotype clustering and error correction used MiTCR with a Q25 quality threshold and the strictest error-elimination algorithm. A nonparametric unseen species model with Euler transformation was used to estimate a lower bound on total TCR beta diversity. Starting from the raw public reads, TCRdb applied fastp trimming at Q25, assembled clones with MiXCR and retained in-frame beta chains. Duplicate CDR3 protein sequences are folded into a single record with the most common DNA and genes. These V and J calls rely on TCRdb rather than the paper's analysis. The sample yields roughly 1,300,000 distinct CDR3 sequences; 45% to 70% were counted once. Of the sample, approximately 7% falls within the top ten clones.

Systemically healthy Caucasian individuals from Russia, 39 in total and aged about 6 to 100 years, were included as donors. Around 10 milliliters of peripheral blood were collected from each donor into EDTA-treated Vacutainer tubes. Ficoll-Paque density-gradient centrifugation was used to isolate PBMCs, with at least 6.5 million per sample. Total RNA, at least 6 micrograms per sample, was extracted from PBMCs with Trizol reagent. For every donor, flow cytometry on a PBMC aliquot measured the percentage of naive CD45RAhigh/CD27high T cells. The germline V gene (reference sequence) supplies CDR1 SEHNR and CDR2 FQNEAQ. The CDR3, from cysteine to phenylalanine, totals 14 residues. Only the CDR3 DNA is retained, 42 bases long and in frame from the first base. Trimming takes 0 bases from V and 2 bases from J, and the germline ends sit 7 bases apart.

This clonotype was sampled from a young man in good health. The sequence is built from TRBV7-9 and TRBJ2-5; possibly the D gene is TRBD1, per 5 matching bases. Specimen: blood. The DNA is TGTGCCAGCAGCTTAGCCAGGGCTCAAGAGACCCAGTACTTC. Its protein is CASSLARAQETQYF.